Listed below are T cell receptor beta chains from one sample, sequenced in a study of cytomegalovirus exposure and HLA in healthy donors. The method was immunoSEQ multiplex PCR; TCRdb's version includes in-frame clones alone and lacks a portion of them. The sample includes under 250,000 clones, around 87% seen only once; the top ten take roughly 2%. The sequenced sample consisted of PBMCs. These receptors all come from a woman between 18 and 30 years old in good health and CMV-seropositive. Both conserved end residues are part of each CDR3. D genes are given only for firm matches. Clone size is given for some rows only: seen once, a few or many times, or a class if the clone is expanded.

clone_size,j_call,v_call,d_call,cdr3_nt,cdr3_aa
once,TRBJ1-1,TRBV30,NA,TGTGCCTGGAGTGTGGGCAGTATGACTGAAGCTTTCTTT,CAWSVGSMTEAFF
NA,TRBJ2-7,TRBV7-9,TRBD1,TGTGCCAGCAGCTCGAGCCCTCAGGGGGACTCCTACGAGCAGTACTTC,CASSSSPQGDSYEQYF
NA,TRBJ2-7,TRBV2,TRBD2,TGTGCCTCCTCCTTGGGACTAGCGGGAGGGTTCTACGAGCAGTACTTC,CASSLGLAGGFYEQYF
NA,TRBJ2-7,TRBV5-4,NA,TGTGCCAGCAGCTCTCGACTAAACCACTACGAGCAGTACTTC,CASSSRLNHYEQYF
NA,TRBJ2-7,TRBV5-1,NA,TGCGCCAGCAGCTTGGTTACGAGCTCCTACGAGCAGTACTTC,CASSLVTSSYEQYF
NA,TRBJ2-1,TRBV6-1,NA,TGTGCCAGCAGTGAAGCCCCTGAGGGAGTTTACAATGAGCAGTTCTTC,CASSEAPEGVYNEQFF
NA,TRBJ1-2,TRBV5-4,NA,TGTGCCAGCAGCTTGGGGGCAGGGTTGCGGGGCTACACCTTC,CASSLGAGLRGYTF
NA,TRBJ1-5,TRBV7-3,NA,TGTGCCAGCAGCTTAGAGGTGGGGCGGCCCCAGCATTTT,CASSLEVGRPQHF
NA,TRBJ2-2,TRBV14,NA,TGTGCCAGCAGCCAAGTTAGGGGGTCCACCGGGGAGCTGTTTTTT,CASSQVRGSTGELFF
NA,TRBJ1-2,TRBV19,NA,TGTGCCAGTAAGAGCCCTAACCCTAACTATGGCTACACCTTC,CASKSPNPNYGYTF
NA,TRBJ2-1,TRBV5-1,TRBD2,TGCGCCAGCAGCTTTCGTCTAGCGGGGGGAAGCTCCTACAATGAGCAGTTCTTC,CASSFRLAGGSSYNEQFF
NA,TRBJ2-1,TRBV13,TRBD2,TGTGCCAGCAGCTTCGGGACTAGCGCCTACAATGAGCAGTTCTTC,CASSFGTSAYNEQFF
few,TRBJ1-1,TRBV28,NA,TGTGCCAGCACCAATATAAACCCGGACACTGAAGCTTTCTTT,CASTNINPDTEAFF
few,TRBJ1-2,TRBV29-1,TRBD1,TGCAGCGTTTTACAGGGGGCCTATGGCTACACCTTC,CSVLQGAYGYTF
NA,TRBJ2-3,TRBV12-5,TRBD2,TGTGCTAGTGGCCCCGGACCGGGACTAGCGGGAGGGCCCTGGGATACGCAGTATTTT,CASGPGPGLAGGPWDTQYF
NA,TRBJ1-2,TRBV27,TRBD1,TGTGCCAGCAGTACCCAGGGGGCGCAGGTCCTTGGCTACACCTTC,CASSTQGAQVLGYTF
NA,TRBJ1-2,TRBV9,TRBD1,TGTGCCAGCAGCCAAGACAGGGCAGGGTATGGCTACACCTTC,CASSQDRAGYGYTF
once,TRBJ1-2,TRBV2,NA,TGTGCCAGCAGTCCGCCCGGGGACTATGGCTACACCTTC,CASSPPGDYGYTF
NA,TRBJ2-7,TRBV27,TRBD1,TGTGCCAGCAGCGGCGGGACAGGGACCACGTTAGAGCAGTACTTC,CASSGGTGTTLEQYF
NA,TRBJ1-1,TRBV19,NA,TGTGCCAGTCACTGGGGAGAAAACACTGAAGCTTTCTTT,CASHWGENTEAFF
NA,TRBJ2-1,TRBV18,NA,TGTGCCAGCTCACCTTACTCCGATAAGTCCGATGAGCAGTTCTTC,CASSPYSDKSDEQFF
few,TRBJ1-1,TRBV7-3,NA,TGTGCCAGCAGCTTAGTCAGACTCTCTGAAGCTTTCTTT,CASSLVRLSEAFF
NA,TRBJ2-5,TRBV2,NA,TGTGCCAGCCGCTCAGTAGGGGGTGGAGAGACCCAGTACTTC,CASRSVGGGETQYF
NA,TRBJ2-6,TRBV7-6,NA,TGTGCCAGCAGCGACTACCGGGAAACAAACGTCCTGACTTTC,CASSDYRETNVLTF
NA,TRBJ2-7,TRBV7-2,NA,TGTGCCAGCAGCTTAGAGAACAGGGCCGCCTACGAGCAGTACTTC,CASSLENRAAYEQYF
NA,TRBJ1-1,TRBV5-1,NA,TGCGCCAGCAGCCCCTGGAGTGCCAGAGGGTGGTCTGAAGCTTTCTTT,CASSPWSARGWSEAFF
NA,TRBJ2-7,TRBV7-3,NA,TGTGCCAGCAGCTTAAGTCACGGGGTCTACTACGAGCAGTACTTC,CASSLSHGVYYEQYF
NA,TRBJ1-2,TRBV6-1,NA,TGTGCCAGCAGTGAAGCGGGGCAGGGTGGCTATGGCTACACCTTC,CASSEAGQGGYGYTF
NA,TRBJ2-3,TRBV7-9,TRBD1,TGTGCCAGCAGCTTGGCTCCTGACAGGGGGCGCGGAGATACGCAGTATTTT,CASSLAPDRGRGDTQYF
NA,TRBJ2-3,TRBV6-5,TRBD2,TGTGCCAGCAGCGAGCGGGGCATCACAGATACGCAGTATTTT,CASSERGITDTQYF
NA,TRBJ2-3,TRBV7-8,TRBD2,TGTGCCAGCAGCTGGGTTTCGACTAGCGGGAGGTACACAGATACGCAGTATTTT,CASSWVSTSGRYTDTQYF
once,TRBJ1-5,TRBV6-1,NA,TGTGCCAGCGTGCCATGGACAGCTAATCAGCCCCAGCATTTT,CASVPWTANQPQHF
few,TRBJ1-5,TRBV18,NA,TGTGCCAGCTCACCAGACAGATTAAGGGGTTTTCAGCCCCAGCATTTT,CASSPDRLRGFQPQHF
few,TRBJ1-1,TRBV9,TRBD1,TGTGCCAGCAGCGCAGGGGGGCCTGAAGCTTTCTTT,CASSAGGPEAFF
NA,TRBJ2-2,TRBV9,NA,TGTGCCAGCAGCCGGGACACCGGGTGGGCCGGGGAGCTGTTTTTT,CASSRDTGWAGELFF
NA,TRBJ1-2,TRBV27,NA,TGTGCCAGCAGTTATAACAGGGCCGGCGGCTACACCTTC,CASSYNRAGGYTF
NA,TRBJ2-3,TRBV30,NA,TGTGCCTGGAGTCGGACGGGAACGACAGATACGCAGTATTTT,CAWSRTGTTDTQYF
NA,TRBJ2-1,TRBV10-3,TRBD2,TGTGCCATCAGTGGCGGGAGGGCCATCTACAATGAGCAGTTCTTC,CAISGGRAIYNEQFF